A single sample is the source of the 27 T cell receptor beta chains below, sequenced in a study of T cells in Graves' hyperthyroidism and ophthalmopathy. Amplification targeted TCR beta CDR3 regions from RNA transcripts. Researchers ran a first-round RT-PCR on the TCR CDR3 using the HTBI primer set. TCRdb independently ran MiXCR on the multiplex PCR reads; one entry per CDR3 protein. This table has roughly 660,000 distinct CDR3 sequences, approximately 15% appearing once. Material for sequencing was blood. The receptors shown here come from a man between 45 and 60 years old with Graves' hyperthyroidism.

This clonotype has a count of ten or more. This sequence joins TRBV12-3 or TRBV12-4 and TRBJ2-7; 10 bases map to TRBD2. With 6 bases clipped from V and 2 bases from J, the junction kept 4 bases outside the gene matches. The CDR3 covers 14 residues. CDR3 coding DNA: TGTGCCAGCAGGCCAGCGGGAGGGCCCTACGAGCAGTACTTC. As protein: CASRPAGGPYEQYF.

This clonotype was counted ten times or more. This chain connects TRBV12-3 or TRBV12-4 to TRBJ1-3; perhaps TRBD1 as D (6 bases). The CDR3 extends over 14 amino acids. V lost 3 bases to trimming and J lost 0 bases, with 6 bases between them. CDR3 nucleotide sequence: TGTGCCAGCAGTTTGGACAGCTCTGGAAACACCATATATTTT. Its translation is CASSLDSSGNTIYF.

In the case of this clonotype: A read error may explain this, as a much larger clone is one base away. Here the CDR3 reads CASSGAGNNTIYF. CDR3 sequence (DNA): TGTGCCAGCAGTGGGGCAGGGAACAACACCATATATTTT. V gene TRBV2 combines with J gene TRBJ1-3; D is perhaps TRBD1 (5 bases). Germline V gene sequence: CDR1 SNHLY, CDR2 FYNNEI. The CDR3 covers 13 residues. V was pared by 4 bases and J by 7 bases, with 11 bases between.

The chain recombines TRBV6-9 with TRBJ2-7; 9 bases align to TRBD1. The germline gives CDR1 MNHGY, CDR2 SVAAGI. The V gene end was trimmed by 4 bases and the J gene end by 3 bases; junction bases not matched to a gene: 4. The CDR3 contains 14 residues. CDR3 in DNA: TGTGCCAGCAGTTGGGACAGGGCCCTCTACGAGCAGTACTTC. Amino acid sequence: CASSWDRALYEQYF.

The rearrangement joins TRBV6-1 to TRBJ1-2; 7 bases map to TRBD1. The CDR3 runs 13 residues. Germline loops: CDR1 MNHNS, CDR2 SASEGT. Unmatched junction bases numbered 6, after V lost 5 bases and J lost 6 bases. The CDR3 spells CASSPQGSDGYTF. The CDR3 DNA follows: TGTGCCAGCAGTCCACAGGGGAGCGATGGCTACACCTTC.

This clonotype came up many times. The rearrangement uses TRBV11-2 and TRBJ2-2, with TRBD2 matching 10 bases. The CDR3 sequence is 16 residues long. CDR1 SGHAT and CDR2 FQNNGV come from the germline V gene. The V and J ends lost 2 bases and 5 bases, in that order; junction bases with no gene match: 5. CDR3 DNA: TGTGCCAGCAGCTTACTAGCGGGAGCGGTAACCGGGGAGCTGTTTTTT. Its protein product is CASSLLAGAVTGELFF.

The CDR3 DNA sequence: TGCAGCGTTGAAGATGGGTCACCAACTGGAAACACCATATATTTT. It specifies CSVEDGSPTGNTIYF. The chain is built from TRBV29-1 and TRBJ1-3; D call uncertain. Trimming cost V 0 bases and J 2 bases, with 11 bases left between them. The CDR3 has 15 residues. The germline gives CDR1 SQVTM, CDR2 ANQGSEA.

V gene TRBV24-1 combines with J gene TRBJ1-2; 9 bases match TRBD1. Losses at the gene ends were 3 bases for V and 4 bases for J; bases not matched to a gene: 5. This CDR3 comprises 15 residues. Germline V lookup: CDR1 KGHDR, CDR2 SFDVKD. In nucleotides, the CDR3 is TGTGCCACCAGTGATCCGGGACAGGGAGGCTATGGCTACACCTTC. Translated, it gives CATSDPGQGGYGYTF.

V and J are TRBV9 and TRBJ2-2; 10 bases are a match to TRBD1. CDR3 length: 16 residues. With V trimmed by 3 bases and J by 3 bases, 5 bases remained unmatched. Germline V lookup: CDR1 SGDLS, CDR2 YYNGEE. CDR3 DNA: TGTGCCAGCAGCGCGCCGGGGACAGGGGACACCGGGGAGCTGTTTTTT. This sequence encodes CASSAPGTGDTGELFF. The full variable domain, completed using reference TRBV9 and TRBJ2-2, is DSGVTQTPKHLITATGQRVTLRCSPRSGDLSVYWYQQSLDQGLQFLIQYYNGEERAKGNILERFSAQQFPDLHSELNLSSLELGDSALYFCASSAPGTGDTGELFFGEGSRLTVL.

The table lists this clonotype with many counts. The V gene is TRBV29-1, the J gene TRBJ2-6; D is unresolved. This CDR3 has 13 residues. V lost 3 bases and J 0 bases, leaving 3 bases between the germline ends. CDR1 is SQVTM, CDR2 ANQGSEA, per germline. The CDR3 region has the DNA TGCAGCGTTGACAGCTCTGGGGCCAACGTCCTGACTTTC. Translated: CSVDSSGANVLTF. The full variable domain, with the rest looked up from reference TRBV29-1 and TRBJ2-6, is SAVISQKPSRDICQRGTSLTIQCQVDSQVTMMFWYRQQPGQSLTLIATANQGSEATYESGFVIDKFPISRPNLTFSTLTVSNMSPEDSSIYLCSVDSSGANVLTFGAGSRLTVL.

The sample holds many counts of this clonotype. The chain is built from TRBV3-1 and TRBJ2-7; D remains unclear. CDR1 is LGHDT, CDR2 YNNKEL, per germline (reference sequence). This CDR3 region has 15 residues. Trimming shortened V by 1 base and J by 4 bases, and 14 bases separated the two germline ends. The chain's CDR3 is CASSQALGSAYEQYF. The CDR3 DNA sequence: TGTGCCAGCAGCCAAGCTCTGGGCTCGGCGTACGAGCAGTACTTC.

This clonotype was recorded a few times. This may arise from a read error, as a much more abundant clone is one base away. The chain has TRBV2 and TRBJ1-2; 8 bases map to TRBD1. The CDR3 covers 14 residues. From germline, CDR1 is SNHLY and CDR2 FYNNEI. This CDR3 reads CASIGQGHSYGCTF. CDR3 nucleotide sequence: TGTGCCAGCATCGGACAGGGACATAGCTATGGCTGCACCTTC.

The rearrangement links TRBV20-1 to TRBJ2-1; D tentatively reads TRBD1 or TRBD2 (5 bases each). The ends were cut back, 1 base at V and 0 bases at J, with 16 bases in the middle. The CDR3 covers 17 residues. Germline V CDR1 and CDR2: DFQATT, SNEGSKA (reference sequence). The CDR3 spells CSARVGERLSSYNEQFF. For the CDR3, the DNA is TGCAGTGCTAGAGTGGGGGAGCGACTAAGCTCCTACAATGAGCAGTTCTTC.

The V call is TRBV12-3 or TRBV12-4, the J call TRBJ2-1; TRBD2 agrees at 11 bases. Losses at the gene ends were 4 bases for V and 5 bases for J; bases not matched to a gene: 4. The CDR3 has 15 amino acids. The CDR3 sequence: CASSWRLAGNNEQFF. CDR3 in DNA: TGTGCCAGCAGTTGGAGACTAGCGGGGAACAATGAGCAGTTCTTC.

The rearrangement links TRBV7-3 to TRBJ2-1; 8 nucleotides agree with TRBD2. The CDR3 totals 14 residues. In germline, CDR1 is SGHTA, CDR2 FQGTGA. The J segment lost 8 bases and the V segment lost 6 bases, leaving 9 bases of the junction unmatched. The CDR3 sequence: CASSAAGDIHEQFF. The CDR3 DNA reads as TGTGCCAGCAGTGCAGCGGGAGATATCCATGAGCAGTTCTTC.

A few counts support this clonotype. The chain has TRBV6-5 and TRBJ2-7, with D uncertain. The CDR3 totals 14 residues. Trimming took off 2 bases at V and 2 bases at J, with 10 bases between the two ends. Germline V gene data show CDR1 as MNHEY and CDR2 as SVGAGI. The CDR3: CASSYGLGTYEQYF. The CDR3 nucleotides are TGTGCCAGCAGTTACGGGTTAGGGACCTACGAGCAGTACTTC.

This clonotype has just a few counts. This chain connects TRBV5-6 to TRBJ2-7; D remains ambiguous. Germline V gives CDR1 SGHDT, CDR2 YYEEEE. With 4 bases removed from V and 2 bases from J, the gap between germline ends came to 13 bases. This CDR3 contains 14 residues. The CDR3 sequence: CASSSRTQTYEQYF. The DNA of the CDR3 is TGTGCCAGCAGCAGCCGGACGCAAACCTACGAGCAGTACTTC.

The rearrangement links TRBV30 to TRBJ2-7, with 10 bases identical to TRBD2. Germline assignment: CDR1 GTSNPN and CDR2 SVGIG (reference sequence). This CDR3 has 13 residues. V was clipped by 3 bases and J by 5 bases; unmatched bases: 4. CDR3 in DNA: TGTGCCTGGAGAGGTAGCGGGAGGAACGAGCAGTACTTC. This codes for CAWRGSGRNEQYF.

The chain joins TRBV12-3 or TRBV12-4 to TRBJ2-1; a weak D match, TRBD2 (6 bases). The CDR3 loop spans 17 amino acids. V shed 3 bases and J shed 0 bases, with 15 bases lying between them. The CDR3 coding sequence is TGTGCCAGCAGTTTGAATTGGGGGAGGAGCTCCTACAATGAGCAGTTCTTC. It encodes CASSLNWGRSSYNEQFF.

This clonotype was counted once. The CDR3 region has the DNA TGTGCCAGCAGCCACGCCGGGAGACTCACAGATACGCAGTATTTT. Protein: CASSHAGRLTDTQYF. This rearrangement joins TRBV3-1 to TRBJ2-3, with D perhaps matching TRBD2 (6 bases). V was pared by 3 bases and J by 2 bases, with 12 bases between. This CDR3 is built from 15 residues. The germline V gene encodes CDR1 LGHDT and CDR2 YNNKEL (reference sequence).

The sample holds many counts of this clonotype. This chain joins TRBV11-2 and TRBJ1-5; D not resolved. Trimming cost V 5 bases and J 2 bases, with 13 bases left between them. This CDR3 contains 15 residues. CDR1 and CDR2 (germline): SGHAT, FQNNGV. CDR3 in amino acids: CASSQYRGGNQPQHF. CDR3 nucleotides: TGTGCCAGCAGCCAATACAGAGGAGGCAATCAGCCCCAGCATTTT. The full variable domain, rest sourced from reference TRBV11-2 and TRBJ1-5, is EAGVAQSPRYKIIEKRQSVAFWCNPISGHATLYWYQQILGQGPKLLIQFQNNGVVDDSQLPKDRFSAERLKGVDSTLKIQPAKLEDSAVYLCASSQYRGGNQPQHFGDGTRLSIL.

This clonotype appeared a few times. This chain connects TRBV18 to TRBJ2-5; D is possibly TRBD2 (5 bases). The CDR3 length is 15 residues. Between the trimmed V and J ends, which lost 3 bases and 0 bases, there was a span of 11 bases. Germline CDR1 KGHSH, CDR2 LQKENI. The DNA of the CDR3 is TGTGCCAGCTCACCGAGTCGGGGTAACCAAGAGACCCAGTACTTC. Translation: CASSPSRGNQETQYF.

Many counts were recorded for this clonotype. The chain joins TRBV10-3 to TRBJ2-3, with 7 bases identical to TRBD1. Germline V CDR1 and CDR2: ENHRY, SYGVKD. The junction had 2 bases not matched to a gene; V was cut back by 3 bases and J by 2 bases. This CDR3 is 14 amino acids long. CDR3 sequence (DNA): TGTGCCATCAGTGATCAGGGGGACACAGATACGCAGTATTTT. This codes for CAISDQGDTDTQYF.

For this clonotype: One end of the junction varies from germline; a read error may be responsible. The chain is built from TRBV19 and TRBJ2-6; D call uncertain. Germline lookup yields CDR1 LNHDA and CDR2 SQIVND (reference sequence). The CDR3 loop spans 15 amino acids. The CDR3 nucleotides read TGTGCCAGTACTATAGGGAACTCTGGGGCCAACGTCCTGACTTTC. This encodes CASTIGNSGANVLTF.

The rearrangement links TRBV28 to TRBJ2-7; 10 bases align to TRBD1. V was clipped by 6 bases and J by 7 bases; unmatched bases: 12. The CDR3 has 15 residues. CDR1 and CDR2 (germline): MDHEN, SYDVKM. The CDR3 reads CASSPTGTGVREQYF. CDR3 DNA: TGTGCCAGCAGCCCCACCGGGACAGGGGTAAGGGAGCAGTACTTC.

The table lists this clonotype with a few counts. J is TRBJ1-1 and V is TRBV5-1; 7 bases line up with TRBD1. The CDR3 covers 15 residues. Per germline, CDR1 SGHRS and CDR2 YFSETQ. V shed 1 base and J 5 bases; nucleotides not matched to a gene: 8. The CDR3 loop reads CASSLTGQSGTEAFF. CDR3 nucleotide sequence: TGCGCCAGCAGCTTGACGGGACAGTCGGGTACTGAAGCTTTCTTT.

This clonotype was counted a few times. The chain recombines TRBV9 with TRBJ2-7; D might be TRBD2 (7 bases). This CDR3 contains 15 residues. Deletions cut 3 bases from V and 1 base from J, with 14 bases between. CDR1 is SGDLS and CDR2 is YYNGEE in the germline V gene. Here the CDR3 reads CASSGGGGQSYEQYF. The CDR3 coding sequence is TGTGCCAGCAGCGGGGGAGGGGGTCAATCCTACGAGCAGTACTTC. Combining the CDR3 with reference TRBV9 and TRBJ2-7 gives the whole variable domain DSGVTQTPKHLITATGQRVTLRCSPRSGDLSVYWYQQSLDQGLQFLIQYYNGEERAKGNILERFSAQQFPDLHSELNLSSLELGDSALYFCASSGGGGQSYEQYFGPGTRLTVT.